The source of this TCR beta chain is a study of Graves' ophthalmopathy and Graves' hyperthyroidism. About the study: Peripheral blood was obtained at first diagnosis, ahead of any treatment.

Transcripts of RNA were the source for amplifying TCR beta CDR3 regions. RT-PCR was first run with HTBI primers, then multiplex PCR in a second round. MiXCR, applied by TCRdb to the multiplex PCR reads, yields one record per CDR3 protein. Among 200,000 to 250,000 distinct CDR3 sequences listed, under 25% were seen once. This clonotype was counted many times. The study enrolled ophthalmopathy donors with moderate-to-severe activity, CAS ≥3, NOSPECS ≥4 and duration under 3 months. Enrollment excluded any patients with other autoimmune diseases, uncontrolled infections, pregnancy or lactation. Sequenced material: peripheral blood. This clonotype was obtained from a woman between 45 and 60 years old with Graves' ophthalmopathy.

CDR3 sequence (DNA): TGTGCCAGCAGTTTATTAATTGCTGAAGCTTTCTTT. Translated: CASSLLIAEAFF. V is TRBV28 and J is TRBJ1-1; D is undetermined. The CDR3 totals 12 residues. V gave up 1 base and J gave up 6 bases, with 6 bases separating them. The germline CDR1 and CDR2 sequences are MDHEN and SYDVKM.